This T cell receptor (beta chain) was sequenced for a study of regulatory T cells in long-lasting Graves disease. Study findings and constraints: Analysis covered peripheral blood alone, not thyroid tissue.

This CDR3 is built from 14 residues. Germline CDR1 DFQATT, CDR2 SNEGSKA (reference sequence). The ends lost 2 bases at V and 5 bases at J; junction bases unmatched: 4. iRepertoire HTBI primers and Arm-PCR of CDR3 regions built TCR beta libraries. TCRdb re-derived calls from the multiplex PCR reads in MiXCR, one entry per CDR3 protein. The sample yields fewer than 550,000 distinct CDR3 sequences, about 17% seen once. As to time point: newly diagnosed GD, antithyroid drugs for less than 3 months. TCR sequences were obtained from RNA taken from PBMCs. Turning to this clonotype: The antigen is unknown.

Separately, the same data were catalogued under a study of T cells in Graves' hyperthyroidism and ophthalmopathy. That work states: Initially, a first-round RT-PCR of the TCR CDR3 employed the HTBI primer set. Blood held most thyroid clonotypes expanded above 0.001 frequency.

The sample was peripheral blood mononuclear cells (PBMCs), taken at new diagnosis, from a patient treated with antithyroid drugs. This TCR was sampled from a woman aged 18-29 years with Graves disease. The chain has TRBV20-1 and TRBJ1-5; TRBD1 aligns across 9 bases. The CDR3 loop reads CSARNGQGYQPQHF. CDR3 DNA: TGCAGTGCTAGAAACGGACAGGGGTATCAGCCCCAGCATTTT.